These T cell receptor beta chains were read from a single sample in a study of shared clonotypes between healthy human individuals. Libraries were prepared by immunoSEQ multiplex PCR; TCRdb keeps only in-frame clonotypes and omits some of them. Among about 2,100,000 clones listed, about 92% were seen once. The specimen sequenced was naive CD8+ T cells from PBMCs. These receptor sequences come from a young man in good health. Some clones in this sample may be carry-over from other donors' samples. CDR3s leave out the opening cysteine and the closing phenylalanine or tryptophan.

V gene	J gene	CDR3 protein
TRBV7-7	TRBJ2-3	ASSLVGHRGDTQY
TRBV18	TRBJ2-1	ASSPSRDEQF
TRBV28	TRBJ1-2	ASSFTDGGYGYT
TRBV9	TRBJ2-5	ASSVGRQGIAETQY
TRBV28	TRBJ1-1	ASSENRLNTEAF
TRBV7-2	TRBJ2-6	ASSLEPYGANVLT
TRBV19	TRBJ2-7	ASGSGMSSYEQY
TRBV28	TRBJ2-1	ASSFRRRPGGNEQF
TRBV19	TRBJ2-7	ASRKSGRISYEQY
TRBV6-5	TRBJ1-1	ASSYRGARGNTEAF
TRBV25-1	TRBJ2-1	ASQAGSSYNEQF
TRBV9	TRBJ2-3	ASSVVVTDTQY
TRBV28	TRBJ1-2	ASMNRGDYGYT
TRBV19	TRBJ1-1	ATSAGMNTEAF
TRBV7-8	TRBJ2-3	ASSLIRAGGSRGDTQY
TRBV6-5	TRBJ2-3	ASSYDRGGTDTQY
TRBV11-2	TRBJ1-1	ASSLWREGEAF
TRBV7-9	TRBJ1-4	ASSPGEGWLKNEKLF
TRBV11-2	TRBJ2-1	ASSGRTSANNEQF
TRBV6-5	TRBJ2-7	ASSYNRGYEQY
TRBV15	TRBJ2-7	ATSSRDRVDHEQY
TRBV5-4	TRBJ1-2	ASSLSGGWGYT
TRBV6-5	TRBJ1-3	ASRFRLGGTIY
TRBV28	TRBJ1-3	ASSFRGSGNTIY
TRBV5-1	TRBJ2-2	ASSLKGLAANTGELF
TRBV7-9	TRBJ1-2	ASSPGTDYGYT
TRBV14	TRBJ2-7	ASSPQQGPEQY
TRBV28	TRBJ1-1	AATRMPGATEAF
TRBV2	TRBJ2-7	ASLGGDRATYEQY